A single sample gave rise to the 21 T cell receptor beta chains below, sequenced in a study of PD-L1 blockade in urothelial cancer. The repertoire was sequenced with immunoSEQ multiplex PCR; TCRdb's copy has only in-frame clones and lacks some. The profile covers roughly 39,000 clones, with around 88% appearing a single time and about 1.9% taken by the ten largest. Specimen: PBMCs, collected around atezolizumab (anti-PD-L1) treatment. The receptors derive from a man in his fifties or sixties with urothelial cancer.

The V and J genes are TRBV9 and TRBJ2-7, with D hard to call. CDR1 SGDLS and CDR2 YYNGEE come from the germline V gene. Trimming removed 0 bases from V and 4 bases from J, with 14 bases in between. This CDR3 contains 15 residues. The CDR3: CASSVAPEWAYEQYF. The CDR3 DNA is TGTGCCAGCAGCGTAGCCCCAGAGTGGGCTTACGAGCAGTACTTC.

The rearrangement joins TRBV10-3 to TRBJ1-5; 7 bases are a match to TRBD1. Unmatched junction bases numbered 3, after V lost 2 bases and J lost 2 bases. The CDR3 loop spans 15 amino acids. From germline, CDR1 is ENHRY and CDR2 SYGVKD. The DNA for the CDR3 is TGTGCCATCAGTGAGACAGGGGTTGGCAATCAGCCCCAGCATTTT. It encodes CAISETGVGNQPQHF.

CDR3 DNA: TGTGCCAGCAGTGGACAGGGGCATCAGCCCCAGCATTTT. Its protein product is CASSGQGHQPQHF. The chain carries TRBV6-1 and TRBJ1-5, with TRBD1 matching over 8 bases. Germline CDR1 and CDR2: MNHNS and SASEGT. V shed 4 bases and J 5 bases; nucleotides not matched to a gene: 1. This CDR3 is built from 13 residues.

V usage is TRBV5-5 and J usage is TRBJ1-5; 7 nucleotides align to TRBD1. CDR1 SGHKS and CDR2 YYEKEE come from the germline V gene (reference sequence). V lost 3 bases, J lost 3 bases, and 15 bases stayed unmatched. The CDR3 totals 18 residues. This CDR3 reads CASSSYHIDRVLNQPQHF. Written as DNA, the CDR3 is TGTGCCAGCAGCTCCTATCACATTGACAGGGTGCTCAATCAGCCCCAGCATTTT.

This clone was seen once. CDR3 DNA: TGTGCCAGCAGTTTATTGGGACTAGCGGGAGACAATGAGCAGTTCTTC. It encodes CASSLLGLAGDNEQFF. This chain joins TRBV27 and TRBJ2-1; the match to TRBD2 covers 14 bases. Trimming took 1 base from V and 5 from J; bases not matched to a gene: 1. Per the germline V gene, CDR1 is MNHEY and CDR2 is SMNVEV (reference sequence). The CDR3 contains 16 residues.

This chain connects TRBV7-2 to TRBJ2-7; TRBD2 might be the D (6 bases). Trimming took off 2 bases at V and 7 bases at J, with 12 bases between the two ends. CDR3 size: 13 residues. Per germline, CDR1 SGHTA and CDR2 FQGNSA. In DNA, the CDR3 is TGTGCCAGCAGCTTATGGGAGGTACGGGAGCAGTACTTC. Residues: CASSLWEVREQYF.

The chain joins TRBV5-1 to TRBJ2-7; D is possibly TRBD2 (6 bases). The CDR3 totals 14 residues. Trimming shortened V by 0 bases and J by 2 bases, and 9 bases separated the two germline ends. Looked up from germline, CDR1 is SGHRS and CDR2 is YFSETQ. DNA of the CDR3: TGCGCCAGCAGCTTGGCCGGGGGAACCTACGAGCAGTACTTC. Amino acids: CASSLAGGTYEQYF.

This chain uses TRBV6-6 with TRBJ2-7; D might be TRBD2 (5 bases). The V and J ends lost 6 bases and 3 bases respectively, with 9 bases between them. CDR3 size: 12 residues. The V gene's germline CDR1 is MNHNY and CDR2 SVGAGI (reference sequence). CDR3 DNA: TGTGCCAGCAGACTCGGGGACTACGAGCAGTACTTC. Its translation: CASRLGDYEQYF.

The chain links TRBV2 to TRBJ1-6, with 8 bases lining up with TRBD1. The CDR3 length is 14 residues. Germline lookup yields CDR1 SNHLY and CDR2 FYNNEI. V was pared by 2 bases and J by 7 bases, with 1 base of the junction left unmatched. This CDR3 is CASSEWTGNSPLHF. The DNA of the CDR3 is TGTGCCAGCAGTGAATGGACAGGGAATTCACCCCTCCACTTT. The full variable domain, in which reference TRBV2 and TRBJ1-6 provide the parts outside the CDR3, is EPEVTQTPSHQVTQMGQEVILRCVPISNHLYFYWYRQILGQKVEFLVSFYNNEISEKSEIFDDQFSVERPDGSNFTLKIRSTKLEDSAMYFCASSEWTGNSPLHFGNGTRLTVT.

The rearrangement links TRBV11-2 to TRBJ2-7; D is unclear. The CDR3 consists of 12 residues. Germline CDR1 is SGHAT and CDR2 is FQNNGV. With 1 base removed from V and 7 bases from J, the gap between germline ends came to 8 bases. CDR3 DNA sequence: TGTGCCAGCAGCTTAGGAGCCCGGGAGCAGTACTTC. Its translation: CASSLGAREQYF.

The chain links TRBV29-1 to TRBJ2-7, with a tentative D call TRBD1 (6 bases). The germline V and J ends were trimmed by 2 bases and 5 bases, with 10 bases remaining between them. This CDR3 comprises 12 residues. CDR1 SQVTM and CDR2 ANQGSEA come from the germline V gene. CDR3 in amino acids: CSVEQGTDEQYF. CDR3 nucleotides: TGCAGCGTTGAACAGGGGACCGACGAGCAGTACTTC.

This chain links TRBV27 with TRBJ2-5; TRBD1 agrees at 8 bases. Germline lookup yields CDR1 MNHEY and CDR2 SMNVEV (reference sequence). V shed 2 bases, J shed 5 bases, and the junction held 7 bases outside the gene matches. This CDR3 has 15 residues. This CDR3 reads CASSLMSGGWETQYF. CDR3 sequence (DNA): TGTGCCAGCAGTTTAATGTCAGGGGGCTGGGAGACCCAGTACTTC.

CDR3 residues: CASSLGPFGRGQVHQPQHF. The DNA for the CDR3 is TGTGCCAGCAGCTTGGGACCCTTCGGTCGAGGGCAGGTCCATCAGCCCCAGCATTTT. The chain has TRBV5-6 and TRBJ1-5, with D hard to call. The CDR3 has 19 amino acids. Germline CDR1 and CDR2: SGHDT and YYEEEE. The ends were cut back, 0 bases at V and 5 bases at J, with 24 bases in the middle.

J is TRBJ2-7 and V is TRBV7-2; 14 bases align to TRBD2. J lost 1 base, V lost 1 base, and 9 bases had no gene match. The V gene's germline CDR1 is SGHTA and CDR2 FQGNSA. The CDR3 sequence is 19 residues long. CDR3 region: CASSLVPLTSGGESYEQYF. Here the CDR3 DNA reads TGTGCCAGCAGCTTAGTCCCTTTGACTAGCGGGGGGGAATCCTACGAGCAGTACTTC. Drawing the rest from reference TRBV7-2 and TRBJ2-7, the complete variable domain is GAGVSQSPSNKVTEKGKDVELRCDPISGHTALYWYRQSLGQGLEFLIYFQGNSAPDKSGLPSDRFSAERTGGSVSTLTIQRTQQEDSAVYLCASSLVPLTSGGESYEQYFGPGTRLTVT.

The chain carries TRBV9 and TRBJ1-3; maybe TRBD1 (5 bases). The CDR3 has 15 amino acids. CDR1 and CDR2 (germline): SGDLS, YYNGEE. The ends were cut back, 3 bases at V and 2 bases at J, with 12 bases in the middle. This CDR3 is CASSDQGVPGNTIYF. The CDR3 DNA reads TGTGCCAGCAGCGATCAGGGCGTACCTGGAAACACCATATATTTT.

The chain recombines TRBV5-4 with TRBJ1-6; D is unresolved. The V gene lost 0 bases and the J gene lost 7 bases, with 11 bases spanning the gap. The V gene's germline CDR1 is SGHNT and CDR2 YYREEE (reference sequence). There are 15 residues in the CDR3. The CDR3: CASSLGGNTNSPLHF. The CDR3 nucleotides read TGTGCCAGCAGCTTGGGAGGAAACACGAATTCACCCCTCCACTTT.

The genes are TRBV7-7 and TRBJ2-5; no clear D gene. Germline lookup yields CDR1 SSHAT and CDR2 FNYEAQ (reference sequence). V was clipped by 2 bases and J by 4 bases, with 5 bases between them. The CDR3 loop spans 12 amino acids. For the CDR3, the DNA is TGTGCCAGCAGCTTAAGAGGAGAGACCCAGTACTTC. This codes for CASSLRGETQYF.

This clone occurred a few times. CDR3 coding DNA: TGTGCCAGCAGCCCGAGTAGGACAGTTTTAACCGGGGAGCTGTTTTTT. It translates to CASSPSRTVLTGELFF. The rearrangement uses TRBV7-2 and TRBJ2-2; tentatively, D is TRBD1 (6 bases). V lost 5 bases and J 5 bases, leaving 18 bases between the germline ends. The CDR3 extends over 16 amino acids. Germline lookup yields CDR1 SGHTA and CDR2 FQGNSA.

This sequence joins TRBV11-3 and TRBJ2-5; 8 positions agree with TRBD1. The junction had 2 bases not matched to a gene; V was cut back by 3 bases and J by 5 bases. This CDR3 is built from 13 residues. Germline CDR1 reads SGHNT; CDR2 reads YENEEA. CDR3 residues: CASSFGQGETQYF. DNA for the CDR3: TGTGCCAGCAGCTTTGGACAGGGCGAGACCCAGTACTTC. Variable domain in full (rest from reference TRBV11-3 and TRBJ2-5): EAGVVQSPRYKIIEKKQPVAFWCNPISGHNTLYWYLQNLGQGPELLIRYENEEAVDDSQLPKDRFSAERLKGVDSTLKIQPAELGDSAVYLCASSFGQGETQYFGPGTRLLVL.

This clone was seen once. The chain joins TRBV9 to TRBJ2-7; 7 nucleotides agree with TRBD1. The ends lost 6 bases at V and 7 bases at J; junction bases unmatched: 16. The germline V gene encodes CDR1 SGDLS and CDR2 YYNGEE. The CDR3 is 15 amino acids. This chain's CDR3 is CASTKGPGQLLEQYF. DNA of the CDR3: TGTGCCAGCACCAAGGGCCCGGGACAGTTACTTGAGCAGTACTTC. Full variable domain (outside the CDR3, taken from reference TRBV9 and TRBJ2-7): DSGVTQTPKHLITATGQRVTLRCSPRSGDLSVYWYQQSLDQGLQFLIQYYNGEERAKGNILERFSAQQFPDLHSELNLSSLELGDSALYFCASTKGPGQLLEQYFGPGTRLTVT.

V gene TRBV19 combines with J gene TRBJ1-1; 10 nucleotides align to TRBD1. Losses at the gene ends were 4 bases for V and 1 base for J; bases not matched to a gene: 0. Germline CDR1 and CDR2: LNHDA and SQIVND (reference sequence). CDR3 length: 14 residues. CDR3 amino acids: CASSRDRGNTEAFF. The CDR3 nucleotides are TGTGCCAGTAGTAGGGACAGGGGGAACACTGAAGCTTTCTTT.